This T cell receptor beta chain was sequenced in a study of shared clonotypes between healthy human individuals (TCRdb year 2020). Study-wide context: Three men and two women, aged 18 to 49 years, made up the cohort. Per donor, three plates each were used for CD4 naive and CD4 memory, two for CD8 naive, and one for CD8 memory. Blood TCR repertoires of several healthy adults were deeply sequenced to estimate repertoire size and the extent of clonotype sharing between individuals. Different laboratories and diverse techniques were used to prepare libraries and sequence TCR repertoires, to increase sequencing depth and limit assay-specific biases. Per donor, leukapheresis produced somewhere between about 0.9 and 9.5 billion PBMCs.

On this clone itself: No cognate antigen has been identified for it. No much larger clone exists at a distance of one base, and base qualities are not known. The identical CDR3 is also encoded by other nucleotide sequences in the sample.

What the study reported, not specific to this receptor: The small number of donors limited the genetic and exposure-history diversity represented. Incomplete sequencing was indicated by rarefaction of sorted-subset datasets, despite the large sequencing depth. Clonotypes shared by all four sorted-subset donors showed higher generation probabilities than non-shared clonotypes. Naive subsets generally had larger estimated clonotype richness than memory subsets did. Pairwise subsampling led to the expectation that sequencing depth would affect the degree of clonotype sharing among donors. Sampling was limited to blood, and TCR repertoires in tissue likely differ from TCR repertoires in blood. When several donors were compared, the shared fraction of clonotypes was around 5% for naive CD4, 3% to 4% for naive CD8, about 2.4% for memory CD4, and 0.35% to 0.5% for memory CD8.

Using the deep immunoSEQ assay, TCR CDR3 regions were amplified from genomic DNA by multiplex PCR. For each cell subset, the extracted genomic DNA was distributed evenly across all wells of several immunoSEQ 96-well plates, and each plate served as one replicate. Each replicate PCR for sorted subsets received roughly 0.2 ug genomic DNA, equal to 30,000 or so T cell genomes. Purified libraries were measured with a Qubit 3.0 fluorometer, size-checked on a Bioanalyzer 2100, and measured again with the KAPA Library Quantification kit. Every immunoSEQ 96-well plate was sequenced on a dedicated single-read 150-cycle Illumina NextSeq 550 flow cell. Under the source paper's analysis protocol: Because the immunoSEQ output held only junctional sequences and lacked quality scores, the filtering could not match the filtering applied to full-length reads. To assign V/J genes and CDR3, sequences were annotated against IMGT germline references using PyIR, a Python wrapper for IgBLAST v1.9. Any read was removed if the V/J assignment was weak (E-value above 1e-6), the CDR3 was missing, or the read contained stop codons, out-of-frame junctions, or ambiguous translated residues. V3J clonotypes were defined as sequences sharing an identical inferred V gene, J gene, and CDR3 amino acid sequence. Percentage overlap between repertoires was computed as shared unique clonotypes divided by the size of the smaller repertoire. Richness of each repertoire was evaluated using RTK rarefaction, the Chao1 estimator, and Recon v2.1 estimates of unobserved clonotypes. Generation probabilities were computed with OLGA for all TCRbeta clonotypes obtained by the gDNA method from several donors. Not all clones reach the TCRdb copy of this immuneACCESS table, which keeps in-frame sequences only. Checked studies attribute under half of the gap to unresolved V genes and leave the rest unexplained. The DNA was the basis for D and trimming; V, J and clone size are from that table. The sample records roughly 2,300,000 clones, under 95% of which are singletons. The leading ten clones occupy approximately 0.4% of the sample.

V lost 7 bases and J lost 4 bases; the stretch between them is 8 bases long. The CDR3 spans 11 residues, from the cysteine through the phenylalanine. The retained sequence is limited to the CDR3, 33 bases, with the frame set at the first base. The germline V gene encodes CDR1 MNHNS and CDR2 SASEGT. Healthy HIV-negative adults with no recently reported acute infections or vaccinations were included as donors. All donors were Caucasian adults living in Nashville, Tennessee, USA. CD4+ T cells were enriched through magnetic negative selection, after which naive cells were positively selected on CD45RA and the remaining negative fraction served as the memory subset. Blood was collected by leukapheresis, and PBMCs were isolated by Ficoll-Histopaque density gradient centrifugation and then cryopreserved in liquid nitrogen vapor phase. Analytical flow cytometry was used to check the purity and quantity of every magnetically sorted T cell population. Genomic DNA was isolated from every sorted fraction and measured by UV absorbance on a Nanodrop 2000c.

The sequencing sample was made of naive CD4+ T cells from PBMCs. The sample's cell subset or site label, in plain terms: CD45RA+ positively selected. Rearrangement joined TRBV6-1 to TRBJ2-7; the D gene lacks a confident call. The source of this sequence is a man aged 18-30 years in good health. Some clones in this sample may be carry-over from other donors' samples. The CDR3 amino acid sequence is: CASTQGYEQYF. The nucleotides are TGTGCCAGCACCCAAGGATACGAGCAGTACTTC.